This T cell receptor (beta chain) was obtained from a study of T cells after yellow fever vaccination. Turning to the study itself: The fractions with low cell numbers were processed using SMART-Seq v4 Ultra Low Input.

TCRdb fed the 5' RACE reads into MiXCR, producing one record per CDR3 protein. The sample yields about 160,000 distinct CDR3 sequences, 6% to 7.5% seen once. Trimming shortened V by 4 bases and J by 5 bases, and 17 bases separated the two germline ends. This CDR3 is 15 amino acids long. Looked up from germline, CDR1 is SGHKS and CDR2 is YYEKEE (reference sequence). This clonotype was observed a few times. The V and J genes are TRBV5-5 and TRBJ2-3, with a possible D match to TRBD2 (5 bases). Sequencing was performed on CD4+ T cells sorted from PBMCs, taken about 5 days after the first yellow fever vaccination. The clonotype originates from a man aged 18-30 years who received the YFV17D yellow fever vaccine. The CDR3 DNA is TGTGCCAGCAGCCCGACGGGGTGGGGTGGAGATACGCAGTATTTT. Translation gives CASSPTGWGGDTQYF.